The T cell receptor beta chain under discussion was sequenced for a study of cytomegalovirus exposure and HLA in healthy donors. Findings of the study overall: When analyzed later, a missense DCLRE1C variant was found to be linked to TCR beta V- and J-gene trimming. Rarity held for most TCR sequences, but there were some public TCRs that occurred in many donors. Researchers catalogued around 150 TCR beta chains as cytomegalovirus-associated. From TCR beta sequences, most subjects' HLA-A and HLA-B alleles were reportedly predicted accurately.

PCR employed 60 Vbeta and 13 Jbeta primers. Libraries were prepared by immunoSEQ multiplex PCR; TCRdb keeps only in-frame clonotypes and omits some of them. The sample has about 140,000 clones, under 70% seen once; the top ten hold around 6%. Notes on this clone: Its antigen is currently unknown.

Unmatched junction bases numbered 10, after V lost 5 bases and J lost 4 bases. CDR1 and CDR2 from the germline V gene are SGHTA and FQGNSA. This CDR3 has 15 residues. The sequence was obtained from a woman aged 55 to 70 in good health and CMV-seronegative. This chain connects TRBV7-2 to TRBJ1-1, with 7 positions matching TRBD1. The sample taken for sequencing was PBMCs. DNA for the CDR3: TGTGCCAGCAGCGTAGACAGGGCCTTGGGCACTGAAGCTTTCTTT. Translated, it gives CASSVDRALGTEAFF.